These 27 T cell receptor beta chains came from one sample sequenced in a study of blood T cells in healthy people across ages. It was with a sample-barcoded 5' primer and a J-beta primer mix that a second PCR of about 6 to 12 cycles was run. From the 5' RACE reads, TCRdb called clonotypes with MiXCR, one entry per CDR3 protein. The sample yields about 830,000 distinct CDR3 sequences, around 68% seen once. The specimen sequenced was blood. These TCRs come from a man between 25 and 39 years old in good health.

The V call is TRBV5-6, the J call TRBJ1-6; TRBD1 matches 9 bases. With V trimmed by 1 base and J by 7 bases, 3 bases remained unmatched. Per the germline V gene, CDR1 is SGHDT and CDR2 is YYEEEE. The CDR3 sequence is 15 residues long. The CDR3 spells CASSLWGQGNSPLHF. The CDR3 nucleotides are TGTGCCAGCAGCTTGTGGGGACAGGGAAATTCACCCCTCCACTTT.

The chain has TRBV5-1 and TRBJ2-1; D gene unclear. The CDR3 extends over 12 amino acids. Trimming left V 5 bases short and J 10 bases short, with 13 bases between. Germline loops: CDR1 SGHRS, CDR2 YFSETQ. The CDR3 nucleotides are TGCGCCAGCAGTTTGTGGGCCCAGGAGCAGTTCTTC. Translating gives CASSLWAQEQFF.

This chain uses TRBV20-1 with TRBJ2-5; 7 bases line up with TRBD2. Germline lookup yields CDR1 DFQATT and CDR2 SNEGSKA (reference sequence). The J segment lost 2 bases and the V segment lost 6 bases, leaving 9 bases of the junction unmatched. This CDR3 region has 14 residues. The CDR3 coding sequence is TGCAGTGCCCCAAGAGCTAGCGGTCAAGAGACCCAGTACTTC. This translates into CSAPRASGQETQYF.

The chain carries TRBV6-2 or TRBV6-3 and TRBJ1-2; a weak D match, TRBD1 (6 bases). The CDR3 extends over 13 amino acids. The germline gives CDR1 MNHEY, CDR2 SVGEGT. V was trimmed by 2 bases and J by 7 bases, leaving 11 bases between them. The CDR3 nucleotides are TGTGCCAGCAGTTACCCCCTGGGGGCTGGCTACACCTTC. Translation gives CASSYPLGAGYTF.

A few counts support this clonotype. This chain uses TRBV20-1 with TRBJ2-5, with 8 bases lining up with TRBD1. Trimming took 6 bases from V and 4 from J; bases not matched to a gene: 10. This CDR3 has 14 amino acids. Germline CDR1 is DFQATT and CDR2 is SNEGSKA (reference sequence). The CDR3: CSAAGGPVRETQYF. In nucleotides, the CDR3 is TGCAGTGCCGCAGGGGGCCCCGTAAGAGAGACCCAGTACTTC.

The chain carries TRBV28 and TRBJ2-1; D is possibly TRBD2 (5 bases). The ends were cut back, 6 bases at V and 7 bases at J, with 7 bases in the middle. The germline V gene encodes CDR1 MDHEN and CDR2 SYDVKM. CDR3 length: 11 residues. The CDR3 nucleotides are TGTGCCAGCAGGATAGCGAATGAGCAGTTCTTC. This encodes CASRIANEQFF.

This chain links TRBV20-1 with TRBJ2-1; D perhaps matches TRBD2 (6 bases). The length of the CDR3 is 12 residues. Per germline, CDR1 DFQATT and CDR2 SNEGSKA (reference sequence). The V gene lost 6 bases and the J gene lost 9 bases, with 15 bases spanning the gap. The CDR3 loop is CSASTSLFEQFF. The CDR3 DNA follows: TGCAGTGCGTCGACTAGTTTATTTGAGCAGTTCTTC.

This clonotype occurred a few times. The chain recombines TRBV9 with TRBJ1-6; 8 bases map to TRBD1. Trimming removed 0 bases from V and 6 bases from J; junction bases left unmatched: 2. This CDR3 has 15 residues. CDR1 is SGDLS, CDR2 YYNGEE, per germline. The CDR3 is CASSVGTGTNSPLHF. The DNA of the CDR3 is TGTGCCAGCAGCGTAGGGACAGGGACTAATTCACCCCTCCACTTT.

The chain carries TRBV12-3 or TRBV12-4 and TRBJ1-2, with 11 bases lining up with TRBD1. With 5 bases clipped from V and 8 bases from J, the junction kept 4 bases outside the gene matches. This CDR3 spans 13 amino acids. The CDR3 sequence is CASSRTGGQGYTF. CDR3 sequence (DNA): TGTGCCAGCAGTCGGACAGGGGGCCAGGGCTACACCTTC.

This clonotype was counted only a few times. This chain links TRBV27 with TRBJ2-1, with 10 bases identical to TRBD2. J gave up 5 bases and V 1 base, and 11 bases lay outside the gene matches. The CDR3 consists of 18 residues. Germline V gives CDR1 MNHEY, CDR2 SMNVEV (reference sequence). In nucleotides, the CDR3 is TGTGCCAGCAGTTTATTCGGCTTGACTAGCGGGCCCCACAATGAGCAGTTCTTC. Translation: CASSLFGLTSGPHNEQFF.

The chain is built from TRBV6-2 or TRBV6-3 and TRBJ1-1; TRBD1 matches 7 bases. The CDR3 consists of 12 residues. After removal of 5 bases from V and 7 bases from J, the junction contained 4 bases not matched to a gene. Germline V gives CDR1 MNHEY, CDR2 SVGEGT. The CDR3: CASSRRQGEAFF. The CDR3 DNA reads TGTGCCAGCAGTAGAAGACAGGGTGAAGCTTTCTTT.

This clonotype was seen ten or more times. The rearrangement links TRBV28 to TRBJ2-7; 8 bases map to TRBD1. The CDR3 has 14 residues. Germline assignment: CDR1 MDHEN and CDR2 SYDVKM. The junction had 7 bases not matched to a gene; V was cut back by 4 bases and J by 5 bases. CDR3 DNA sequence: TGTGCCAGCAGTTCACAAGGACAGGGAAACGAGCAGTACTTC. Translation: CASSSQGQGNEQYF.

This clonotype occurred many times. This rearrangement joins TRBV4-3 to TRBJ2-7; a possible D gene is TRBD2 (6 bases). This CDR3 is 13 amino acids long. V was shortened by 2 bases and J by 2 bases, with 7 bases between the two germline ends. Germline V gene data show CDR1 as LGHNA and CDR2 as YSLEER. DNA for the CDR3: TGCGCCAGCAGCCAAAGACTAGCCTACGAGCAGTACTTC. It specifies CASSQRLAYEQYF.

This sequence joins TRBV21-1 and TRBJ2-3; no check of the table's D call, TRBD1, against the DNA was made. TRBV21-1 is assigned pseudogene status. CDR3 length: 16 residues. The CDR3, as DNA: TGTGCCAGCAGCAGAAAGGGGGGGGTAGGGGGGATAACGCAGTATTTT. It encodes CASSRKGGVGGITQYF.

The chain joins TRBV20-1 to TRBJ2-5, with 10 bases aligning to TRBD1. Judging by the DNA end, TRBJ2-7 fits better; the J call may be wrong. This CDR3 spans 13 amino acids. The germline V gene encodes CDR1 DFQATT and CDR2 SNEGSKA (reference sequence). In nucleotides, the CDR3 is TGCAGTGCTCCCCGACAGGGGGCAGTCGAGCAGTACTTC. It yields the protein CSAPRQGAVEQYF.

As for this clonotype: The junction departs from the called germline gene at one end, perhaps through a read error. The chain joins TRBV29-1 to TRBJ1-2; the match to TRBD1 covers 7 bases. CDR1 SQVTM and CDR2 ANQGSEA come from the germline V gene. CDR3 length: 15 residues. CDR3 residues: CGVPRQGGDGYGYTF. For the CDR3, the DNA is TGCGGCGTCCCTCGGCAGGGGGGAGACGGCTATGGCTACACCTTC.

V usage is TRBV24-1 and J usage is TRBJ2-3; possible D gene TRBD2, 6 bases. Germline assignment: CDR1 KGHDR and CDR2 SFDVKD. The CDR3 is 16 amino acids. Trimming left V 1 base short and J 3 bases short, with 13 bases between. The CDR3 region has the DNA TGTGCCACCAGTGATTTAGGGCGGGAAGCAACAGATACGCAGTATTTT. This codes for CATSDLGREATDTQYF.

The chain joins TRBV29-1 to TRBJ2-4, with D possibly matching TRBD2 (7 bases). The DNA end lines up better with TRBJ2-7; the J call may be wrong. Germline V gives CDR1 SQVTM, CDR2 ANQGSEA. This CDR3 contains 13 residues. CDR3 sequence: CSVGRGLIYEQYF. Here the CDR3 DNA reads TGCAGCGTTGGGCGGGGGCTCATCTACGAGCAGTACTTC.

This clonotype was detected only a few times. The chain employs TRBV29-1 and TRBJ2-7; D may be TRBD1 (6 bases). The length of the CDR3 is 15 residues. The V and J ends lost 0 bases and 0 bases respectively, with 12 bases between them. Germline V CDR1 and CDR2: SQVTM, ANQGSEA. The CDR3 DNA sequence: TGCAGCGTTGAAGACCTCGCAGGGGACTCCTACGAGCAGTACTTC. Amino acid sequence: CSVEDLAGDSYEQYF.

This chain links TRBV20-1 with TRBJ2-7; 12 nucleotides agree with TRBD2. The DNA end favors TRBJ2-5, so the J call may be wrong. The CDR3 has 16 amino acids. Germline values: CDR1 DFQATT, CDR2 SNEGSKA (reference sequence). The DNA for the CDR3 is TGCAGTGCTAGGGAGCTAGCGGGGGGGCCTAGGAAGACCCAGTACTTC. As protein: CSARELAGGPRKTQYF.

This chain connects TRBV4-3 to TRBJ2-4, with D uncertain. The better agreement between TRBJ2-7 and the DNA end casts doubt on the J call. Germline CDR1 reads LGHNA; CDR2 reads YSLEER. The length of the CDR3 is 15 residues. The CDR3 sequence: CASSLTGPQVGEQYF. For the CDR3, the DNA is TGCGCCAGCAGCCTGACCGGGCCTCAGGTGGGCGAGCAGTACTTC.

The chain couples TRBV6-6 to TRBJ2-3; 13 bases line up with TRBD2. CDR1 and CDR2 (germline): MNHNY, SVGAGI (reference sequence). The ends lost 2 bases at V and 4 bases at J; junction bases unmatched: 3. The CDR3 sequence is 16 residues long. In DNA form, the CDR3 reads TGTGCCAGCAGTTACGGGACTAGCGGGGAGTCAGATACGCAGTATTTT. Protein product: CASSYGTSGESDTQYF.

Note on this clonotype: At one of its ends the junction is not consistent with the germline gene, which may arise from a read error. The genes are TRBV6-1 and TRBJ2-4; D tentatively fits TRBD1 or TRBD2 (6 bases each). The better agreement between TRBJ2-7 and the DNA end casts doubt on the J call. Germline assignment: CDR1 MNHNS and CDR2 SASEGT. This CDR3 contains 16 residues. The CDR3, as DNA: TGCGCCAGCACTGATTTTGGAGGGGACAATTTCTACGAGCAGTACTTC. Translation gives CASTDFGGDNFYEQYF.

This clonotype has just one count. V gene TRBV9 combines with J gene TRBJ1-1, with D perhaps matching TRBD1 (6 bases). V was pared by 6 bases and J by 5 bases, with 17 bases between. CDR3 length: 14 amino acids. Germline values: CDR1 SGDLS, CDR2 YYNGEE. For the CDR3, the DNA is TGTGCCAGCACCGGGTTGGGGGGCAGGACTGAAGCTTTCTTT. Translated, it gives CASTGLGGRTEAFF.

J is TRBJ2-4 and V is TRBV4-3; tentatively, D is TRBD2 (5 bases). Germline V gene data show CDR1 as LGHNA and CDR2 as YSLEER. Trimming pared 2 bases from V and 4 bases from J, leaving 12 bases between. CDR3 length equals 15 residues. The CDR3 loop is CASSQSTGVKNIQYF. CDR3 coding DNA: TGCGCCAGCAGCCAATCAACCGGGGTTAAAAACATTCAGTACTTC.

Only a few counts were recorded for this clonotype. This chain uses TRBV4-2 with TRBJ2-7; the match to TRBD1 covers 7 bases. The CDR3 totals 16 residues. The germline V gene encodes CDR1 LGHNA and CDR2 YNFKEQ. V shed 0 bases, J shed 1 base, and the junction held 6 bases outside the gene matches. CDR3 amino acids: CASSQERGLSSYEQYF. The CDR3 nucleotides are TGTGCCAGCAGCCAAGAGAGGGGGCTATCGTCCTACGAGCAGTACTTC.

The chain joins TRBV5-1 to TRBJ2-1; 7 positions agree with TRBD1. The J segment lost 7 bases and the V segment lost 5 bases, leaving 15 bases of the junction unmatched. Germline CDR1 SGHRS, CDR2 YFSETQ. CDR3 size: 16 residues. The CDR3 protein is CASSPSLQGRRNEQFF. The CDR3 bases are TGCGCCAGCAGTCCTTCTTTACAGGGGCGGCGTAATGAGCAGTTCTTC.